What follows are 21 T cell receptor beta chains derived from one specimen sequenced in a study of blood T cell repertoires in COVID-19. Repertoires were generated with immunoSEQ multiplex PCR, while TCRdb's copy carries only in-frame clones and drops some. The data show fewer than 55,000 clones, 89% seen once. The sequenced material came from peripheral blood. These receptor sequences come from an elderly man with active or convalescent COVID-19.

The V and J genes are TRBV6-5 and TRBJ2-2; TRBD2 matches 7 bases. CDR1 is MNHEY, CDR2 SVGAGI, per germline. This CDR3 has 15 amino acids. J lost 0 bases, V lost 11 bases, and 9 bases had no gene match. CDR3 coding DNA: TGTGCCGGATCCTTAGCGGGCGCGAACACCGGGGAGCTGTTTTTT. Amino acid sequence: CAGSLAGANTGELFF.

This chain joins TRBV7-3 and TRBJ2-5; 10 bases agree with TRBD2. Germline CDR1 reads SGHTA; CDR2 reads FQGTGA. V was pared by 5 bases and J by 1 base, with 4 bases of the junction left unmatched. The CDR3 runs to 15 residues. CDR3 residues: CASSRVAGGQETQYF. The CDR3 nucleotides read TGTGCCAGCAGCCGGGTAGCGGGGGGCCAAGAGACCCAGTACTTC.

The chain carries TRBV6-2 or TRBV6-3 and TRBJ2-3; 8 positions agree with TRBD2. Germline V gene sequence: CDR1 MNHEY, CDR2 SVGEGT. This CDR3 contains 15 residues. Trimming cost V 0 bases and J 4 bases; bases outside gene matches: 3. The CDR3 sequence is CASSYSRGEADTQYF. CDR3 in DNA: TGTGCCAGCAGTTACTCGCGGGGGGAGGCAGATACGCAGTATTTT.

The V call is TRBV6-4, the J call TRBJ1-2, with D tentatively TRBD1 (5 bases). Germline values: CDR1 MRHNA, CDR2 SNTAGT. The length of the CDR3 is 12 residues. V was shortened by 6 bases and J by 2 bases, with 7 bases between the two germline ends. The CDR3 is CASRGPNYGYTF. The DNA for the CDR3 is TGTGCCAGCAGGGGGCCCAACTATGGCTACACCTTC.

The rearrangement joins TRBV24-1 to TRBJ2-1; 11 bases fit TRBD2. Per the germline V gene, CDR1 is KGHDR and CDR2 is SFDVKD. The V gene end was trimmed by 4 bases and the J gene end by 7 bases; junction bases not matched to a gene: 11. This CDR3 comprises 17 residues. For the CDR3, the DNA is TGTGCCACCAGTGAGCTAGGGACTAGCGGTGGGAGGAATGAGCAGTTCTTC. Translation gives CATSELGTSGGRNEQFF.

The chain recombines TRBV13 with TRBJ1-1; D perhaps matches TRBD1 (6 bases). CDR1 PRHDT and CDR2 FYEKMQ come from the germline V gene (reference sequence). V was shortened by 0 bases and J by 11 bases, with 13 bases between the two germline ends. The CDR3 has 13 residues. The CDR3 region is CASSLGHQGKAFF. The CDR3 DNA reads TGTGCCAGCAGCTTAGGCCACCAGGGGAAGGCTTTCTTT. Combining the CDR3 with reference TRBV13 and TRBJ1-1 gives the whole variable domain AAGVIQSPRHLIKEKRETATLKCYPIPRHDTVYWYQQGPGQDPQFLISFYEKMQSDKGSIPDRFSAQQFSDYHSELNMSSLELGDSALYFCASSLGHQGKAFFGQGTRLTVV.

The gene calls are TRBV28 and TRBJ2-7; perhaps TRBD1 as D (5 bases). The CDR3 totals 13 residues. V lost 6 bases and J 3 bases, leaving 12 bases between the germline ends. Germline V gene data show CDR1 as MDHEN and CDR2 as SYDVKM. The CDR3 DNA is TGTGCCAGCAGCCTCGACAGATACTACGAGCAGTACTTC. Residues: CASSLDRYYEQYF.

The CDR3 here is CASGFGGARNYEQYF. The CDR3 nucleotides are TGTGCCAGCGGATTTGGGGGGGCCAGAAACTACGAGCAGTACTTC. The chain carries TRBV7-2 and TRBJ2-7, with TRBD2 as a possible D gene (7 bases). Germline CDR1 and CDR2: SGHTA and FQGNSA. V gave up 8 bases and J gave up 3 bases, with 20 bases separating them. The CDR3 contains 15 residues.

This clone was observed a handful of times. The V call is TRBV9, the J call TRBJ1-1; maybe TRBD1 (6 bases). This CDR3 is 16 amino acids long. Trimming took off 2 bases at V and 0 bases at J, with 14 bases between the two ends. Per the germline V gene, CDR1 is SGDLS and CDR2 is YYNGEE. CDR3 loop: CASSVSSDSLNTEAFF. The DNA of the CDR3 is TGTGCCAGCAGCGTTAGCTCGGACAGTTTGAACACTGAAGCTTTCTTT.

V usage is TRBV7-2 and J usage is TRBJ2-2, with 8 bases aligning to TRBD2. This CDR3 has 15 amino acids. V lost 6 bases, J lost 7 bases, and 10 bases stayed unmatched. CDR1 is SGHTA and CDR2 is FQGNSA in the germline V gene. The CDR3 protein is CASSQGPGGSGELFF. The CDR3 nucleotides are TGTGCCAGCAGTCAGGGCCCGGGGGGGAGCGGGGAGCTGTTTTTT.

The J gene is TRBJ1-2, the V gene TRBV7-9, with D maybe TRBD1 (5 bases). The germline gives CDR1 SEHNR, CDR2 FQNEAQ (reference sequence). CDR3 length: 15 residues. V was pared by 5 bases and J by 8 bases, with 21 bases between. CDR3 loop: CASSQNSLPRAGYTF. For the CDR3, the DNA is TGTGCCAGCAGCCAAAACAGCCTCCCCAGGGCGGGCTACACCTTC.

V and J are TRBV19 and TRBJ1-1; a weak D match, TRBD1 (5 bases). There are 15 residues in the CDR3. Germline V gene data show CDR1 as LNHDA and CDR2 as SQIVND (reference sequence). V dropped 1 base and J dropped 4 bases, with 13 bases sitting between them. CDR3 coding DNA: TGTGCCAGTAGTATAGCTGGCATAAGGGGCACTGAAGCTTTCTTT. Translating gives CASSIAGIRGTEAFF.

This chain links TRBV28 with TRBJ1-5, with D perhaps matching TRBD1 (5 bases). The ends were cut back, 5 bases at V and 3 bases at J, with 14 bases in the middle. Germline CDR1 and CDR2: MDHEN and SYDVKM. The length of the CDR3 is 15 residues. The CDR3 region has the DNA TGTGCCAGCAGTATAGGCGGCAGGGACAATCAGCCCCAGCATTTT. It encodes CASSIGGRDNQPQHF.

In nucleotides, the CDR3 is TGTGCCAGCAGTGACCGAAGACAGGCGTCCTACGAGCAGTACTTC. This translates into CASSDRRQASYEQYF. V gene TRBV6-2 or TRBV6-3 combines with J gene TRBJ2-7, with D perhaps TRBD1 (6 bases). V gave up 5 bases and J gave up 1 base, with 15 bases separating them. CDR3 length: 15 residues. Germline loops: CDR1 MNHEY, CDR2 SVGEGT.

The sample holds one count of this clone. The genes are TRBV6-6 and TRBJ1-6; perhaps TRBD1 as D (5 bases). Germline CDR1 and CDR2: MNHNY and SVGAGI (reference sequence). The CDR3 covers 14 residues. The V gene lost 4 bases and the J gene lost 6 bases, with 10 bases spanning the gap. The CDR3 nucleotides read TGTGCCAGCAGTTCGGGGAGGGGTAATTCACCCCTCCACTTT. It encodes CASSSGRGNSPLHF.

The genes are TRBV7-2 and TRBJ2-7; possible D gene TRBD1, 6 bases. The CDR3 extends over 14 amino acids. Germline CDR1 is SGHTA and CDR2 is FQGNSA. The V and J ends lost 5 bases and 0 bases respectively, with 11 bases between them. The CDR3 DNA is TGTGCCAGCAGCACAGGGATTGACTCCTACGAGCAGTACTTC. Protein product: CASSTGIDSYEQYF.

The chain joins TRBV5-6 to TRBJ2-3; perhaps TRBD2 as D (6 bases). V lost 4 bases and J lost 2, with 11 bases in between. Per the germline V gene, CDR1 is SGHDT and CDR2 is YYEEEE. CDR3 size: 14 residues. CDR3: CASSLVGLTDTQYF. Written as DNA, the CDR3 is TGTGCCAGCAGCCTTGTGGGACTCACAGATACGCAGTATTTT.

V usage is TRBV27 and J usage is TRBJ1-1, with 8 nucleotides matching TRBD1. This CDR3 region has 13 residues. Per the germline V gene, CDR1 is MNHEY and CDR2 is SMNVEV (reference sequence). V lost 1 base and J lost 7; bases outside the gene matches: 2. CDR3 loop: CASSLWTGIEAFF. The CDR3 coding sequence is TGTGCCAGCAGTTTATGGACAGGGATTGAAGCTTTCTTT.

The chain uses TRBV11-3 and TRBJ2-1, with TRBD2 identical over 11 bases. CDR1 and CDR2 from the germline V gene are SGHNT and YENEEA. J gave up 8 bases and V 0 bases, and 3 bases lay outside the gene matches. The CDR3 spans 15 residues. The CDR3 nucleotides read TGTGCCAGCAGCTTAGAAGTAGCGGGGGGGCATGAGCAGTTCTTC. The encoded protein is CASSLEVAGGHEQFF. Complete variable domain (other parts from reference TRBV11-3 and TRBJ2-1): EAGVVQSPRYKIIEKKQPVAFWCNPISGHNTLYWYLQNLGQGPELLIRYENEEAVDDSQLPKDRFSAERLKGVDSTLKIQPAELGDSAVYLCASSLEVAGGHEQFFGPGTRLTVL.

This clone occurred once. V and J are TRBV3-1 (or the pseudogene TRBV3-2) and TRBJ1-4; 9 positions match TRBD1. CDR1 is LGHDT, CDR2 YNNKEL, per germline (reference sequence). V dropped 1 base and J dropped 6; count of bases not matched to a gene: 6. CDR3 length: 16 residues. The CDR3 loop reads CASSQVGQGRDEKLFF. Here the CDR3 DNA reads TGTGCCAGCAGCCAAGTCGGACAGGGGAGGGATGAAAAACTGTTTTTT.

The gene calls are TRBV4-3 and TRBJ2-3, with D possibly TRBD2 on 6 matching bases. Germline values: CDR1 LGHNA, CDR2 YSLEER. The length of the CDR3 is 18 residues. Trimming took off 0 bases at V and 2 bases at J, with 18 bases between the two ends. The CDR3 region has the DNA TGCGCCAGCAGCCAAGATTTCGGCCCGGGGGTGATCACAGATACGCAGTATTTT. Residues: CASSQDFGPGVITDTQYF.